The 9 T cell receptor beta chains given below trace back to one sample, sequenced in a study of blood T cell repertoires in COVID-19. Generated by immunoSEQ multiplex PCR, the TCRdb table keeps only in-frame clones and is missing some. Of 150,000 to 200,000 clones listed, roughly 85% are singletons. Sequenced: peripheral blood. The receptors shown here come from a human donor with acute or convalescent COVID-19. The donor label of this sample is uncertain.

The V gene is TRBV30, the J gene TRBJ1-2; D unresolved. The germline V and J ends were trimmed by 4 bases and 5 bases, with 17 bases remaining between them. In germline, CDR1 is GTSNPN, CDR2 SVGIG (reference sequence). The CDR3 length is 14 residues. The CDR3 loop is CAWIPKAGWYGYTF. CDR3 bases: TGTGCCTGGATTCCCAAGGCGGGATGGTATGGCTACACCTTC.

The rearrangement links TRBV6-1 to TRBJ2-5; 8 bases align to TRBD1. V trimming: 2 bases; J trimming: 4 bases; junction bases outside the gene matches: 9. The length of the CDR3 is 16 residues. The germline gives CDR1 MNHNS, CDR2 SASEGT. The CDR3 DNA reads TGTGCCAGCAGTGAACCGGGCAGGGGGCGAGGAGAGACCCAGTACTTC. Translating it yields CASSEPGRGRGETQYF.

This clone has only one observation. For the CDR3, the DNA is TGTGCCAGCAGCTTAGAAAATTGGGGCAGGAACACTGAAGCTTTCTTT. It is translated as CASSLENWGRNTEAFF. The chain has TRBV7-8 and TRBJ1-1; weak D call: TRBD1 (5 bases). In germline, CDR1 is SGHVS, CDR2 FQNEAQ. This CDR3 spans 16 amino acids. V was cut by 1 base and J by 1 base, with 13 bases left in between.

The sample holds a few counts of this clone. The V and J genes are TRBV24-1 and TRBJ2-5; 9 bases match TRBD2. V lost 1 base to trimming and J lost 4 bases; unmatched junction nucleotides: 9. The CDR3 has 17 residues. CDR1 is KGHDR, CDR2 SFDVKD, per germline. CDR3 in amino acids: CATSDFWAAGGRETQYF. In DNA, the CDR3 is TGTGCCACCAGTGATTTTTGGGCGGCGGGGGGGCGAGAGACCCAGTACTTC.

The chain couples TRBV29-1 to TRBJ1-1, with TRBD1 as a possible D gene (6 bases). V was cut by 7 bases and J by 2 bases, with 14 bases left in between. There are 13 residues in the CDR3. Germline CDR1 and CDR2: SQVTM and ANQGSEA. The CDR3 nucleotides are TGCAGCGCCGGTAGGGGGGGAAACACTGAAGCTTTCTTT. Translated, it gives CSAGRGGNTEAFF.

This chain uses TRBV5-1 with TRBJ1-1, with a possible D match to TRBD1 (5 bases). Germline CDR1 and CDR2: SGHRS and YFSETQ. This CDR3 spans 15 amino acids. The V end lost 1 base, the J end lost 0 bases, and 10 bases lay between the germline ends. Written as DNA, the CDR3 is TGCGCCAGCAGCTTGTCCAGGGTCATGAACACTGAAGCTTTCTTT. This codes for CASSLSRVMNTEAFF. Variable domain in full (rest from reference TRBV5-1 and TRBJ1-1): KAGVTQTPRYLIKTRGQQVTLSCSPISGHRSVSWYQQTPGQGLQFLFEYFSETQRNKGNFPGRFSGRQFSNSRSEMNVSTLELGDSALYLCASSLSRVMNTEAFFGQGTRLTVV.

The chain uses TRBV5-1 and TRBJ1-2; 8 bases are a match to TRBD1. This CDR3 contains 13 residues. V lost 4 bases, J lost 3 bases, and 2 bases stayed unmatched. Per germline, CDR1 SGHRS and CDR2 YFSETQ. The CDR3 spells CASSAGQDYGYTF. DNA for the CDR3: TGCGCCAGCAGCGCGGGACAGGACTATGGCTACACCTTC.

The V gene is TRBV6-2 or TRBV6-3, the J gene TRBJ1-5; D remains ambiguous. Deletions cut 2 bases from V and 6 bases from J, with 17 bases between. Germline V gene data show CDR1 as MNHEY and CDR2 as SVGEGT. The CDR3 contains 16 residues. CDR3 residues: CASSYGRDNVGQPQHF. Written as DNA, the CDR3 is TGTGCCAGCAGTTACGGGAGGGATAATGTCGGTCAGCCCCAGCATTTT.

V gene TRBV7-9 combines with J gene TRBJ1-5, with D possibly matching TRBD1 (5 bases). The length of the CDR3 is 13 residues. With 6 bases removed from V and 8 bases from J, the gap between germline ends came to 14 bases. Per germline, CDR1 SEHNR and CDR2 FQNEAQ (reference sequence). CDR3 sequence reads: CASRGNTGEPQHF. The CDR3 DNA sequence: TGTGCCAGCAGGGGGAACACGGGGGAGCCCCAGCATTTT.